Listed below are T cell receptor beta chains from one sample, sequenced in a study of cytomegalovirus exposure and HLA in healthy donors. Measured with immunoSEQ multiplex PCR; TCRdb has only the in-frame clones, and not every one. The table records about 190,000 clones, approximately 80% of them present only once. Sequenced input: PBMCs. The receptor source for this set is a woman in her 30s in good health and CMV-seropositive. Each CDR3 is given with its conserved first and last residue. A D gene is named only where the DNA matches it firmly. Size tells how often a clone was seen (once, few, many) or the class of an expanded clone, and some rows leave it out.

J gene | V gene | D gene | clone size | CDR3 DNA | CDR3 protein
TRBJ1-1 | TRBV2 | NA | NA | TGTGCCAGCAACCAGGGATCGATGAACACTGAAGCTTTCTTT | CASNQGSMNTEAFF
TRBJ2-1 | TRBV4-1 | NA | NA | TGCGCCAGCAGCCAATTAACAGGGCGCTCCTACAATGAGCAGTTCTTC | CASSQLTGRSYNEQFF
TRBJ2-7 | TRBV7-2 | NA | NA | TGTGCCAGCAGTTCGGACTCTCGCTCCTACGAGCAGTACTTC | CASSSDSRSYEQYF
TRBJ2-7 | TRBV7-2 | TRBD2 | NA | TGTGCCAGCAGCTTACGGGGAAGCGGGGCCGAGCAGTACTTC | CASSLRGSGAEQYF
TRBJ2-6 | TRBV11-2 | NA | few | TGTGCCAGCAGCTTCCGCGGGGTTCTTGGGGCCAACGTCCTGACTTTC | CASSFRGVLGANVLTF
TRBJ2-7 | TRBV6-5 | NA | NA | TGTGCCAGCAGCGATACAGGCGCCGTGTCCTACGAGCAGTACTTC | CASSDTGAVSYEQYF
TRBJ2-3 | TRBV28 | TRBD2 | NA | TGTGCCAGCAGGCCCGATCTAGCGGGGGGCACAGATACGCAGTATTTT | CASRPDLAGGTDTQYF
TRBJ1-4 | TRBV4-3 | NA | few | TGCGCCAGCAGCCAAGGGGCTCAAGAGGAACGGTGGAGGGAAAAACTGTTTTTT | CASSQGAQEERWREKLFF
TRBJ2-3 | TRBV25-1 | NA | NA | TGTGCCAGCAGATCACGGGAGTATAAATATACGCAGTATTTT | CASRSREYKYTQYF
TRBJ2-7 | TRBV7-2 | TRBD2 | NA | TGTGCCAGCAGCTACTCGCCGACTAGCGGGAAGAACGAGCAGTACTTC | CASSYSPTSGKNEQYF
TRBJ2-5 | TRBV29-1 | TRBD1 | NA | TGCAGCGTAGGACAGGGGGGAGCAGAGCAGTACTTC | CSVGQGGAEQYF
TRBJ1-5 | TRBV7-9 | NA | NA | TGTGCCAGCAGCTTAGAACAGAAGAGTCAGCCCCAGCATTTT | CASSLEQKSQPQHF
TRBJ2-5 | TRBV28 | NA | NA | TGTGCCAGCAACCTAATAGCGAGGCAAGAGACCCAGTACTTC | CASNLIARQETQYF
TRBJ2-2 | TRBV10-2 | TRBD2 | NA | TGCGCCAGCAGTACAGCGGGGTTCACCGGGGAGCTGTTTTTT | CASSTAGFTGELFF
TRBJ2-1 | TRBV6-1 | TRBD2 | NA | TGTGCCAGCAGTGTCACTAGCGGGGGGACGCAGTTCTTC | CASSVTSGGTQFF
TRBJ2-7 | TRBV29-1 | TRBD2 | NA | TGCAGCGCTTGGGTAGCGGGAGGCGAGCAGTACTTC | CSAWVAGGEQYF
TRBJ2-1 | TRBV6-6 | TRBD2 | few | TGTGCCAGCAGTTCTCCGGGACTAGCGGGATATGAGCAGTTCTTC | CASSSPGLAGYEQFF
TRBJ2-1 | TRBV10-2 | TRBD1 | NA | TGCGCCAGCAGTTATGACAGGGGGGATTACAATGAGCAGTTCTTC | CASSYDRGDYNEQFF
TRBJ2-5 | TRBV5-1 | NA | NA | TGCGCCAGCAGCTTCCTCCTAGTCGAAGAGACCCAGTACTTC | CASSFLLVEETQYF
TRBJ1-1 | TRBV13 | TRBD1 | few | TGTGCCAGCAGCTGGGGACAGGGGGCTAATAGGAACACTGAAGCTTTCTTT | CASSWGQGANRNTEAFF
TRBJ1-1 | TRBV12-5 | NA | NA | TGTGCTAGTGCCCCACAGGGACGTGAAGCTTTCTTT | CASAPQGREAFF
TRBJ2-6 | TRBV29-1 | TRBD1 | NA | TGCAGCGTTCGACAGGGAACTGGGGCCAACGTCCTGACTTTC | CSVRQGTGANVLTF
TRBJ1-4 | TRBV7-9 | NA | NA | TGTGCCAGCAGCCTCTCAGGGGTTAATGAAAAACTGTTTTTT | CASSLSGVNEKLFF
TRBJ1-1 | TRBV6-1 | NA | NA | TGTGCCAGCAGCAAACAGACAGGGAACACTGAAGCTTTCTTT | CASSKQTGNTEAFF
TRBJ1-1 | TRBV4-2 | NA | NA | TGTGCCAGCAGCCAAGCGGGGGGGAACACTGAAGCTTTCTTT | CASSQAGGNTEAFF
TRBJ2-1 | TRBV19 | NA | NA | TGTGCCAGTAGTACCACCGACACAGCCGAGCAGTTCTTC | CASSTTDTAEQFF
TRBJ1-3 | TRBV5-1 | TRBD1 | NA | TGCGCCAGCAGAGAGGGGGCTGGGGGAAACACCATATATTTT | CASREGAGGNTIYF
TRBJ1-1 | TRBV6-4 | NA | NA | TGTGCCAGCAGGTACGATGTAAGTGCCTATACTGAAGCTTTCTTT | CASRYDVSAYTEAFF
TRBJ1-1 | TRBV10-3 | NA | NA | TGTGCCACTTCGTTGACAGGCGAAGCTTTCTTT | CATSLTGEAFF
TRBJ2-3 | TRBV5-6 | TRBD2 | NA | TGTGCCACCCTTAGGACTAGCTTTTCGGATACGCAGTATTTT | CATLRTSFSDTQYF
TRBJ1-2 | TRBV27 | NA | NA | TGTGCCAGCAGCCCACTCAACCCCGTCGGTGGCTACACCTTC | CASSPLNPVGGYTF